One T cell receptor (beta chain) is described in this entry. The CDR3 has 17 residues. The germline gives CDR1 SGHTA, CDR2 FQGNSA. J lost 1 base, V lost 5 bases, and 5 bases had no gene match. In the original workflow: Nucleated cell number was recorded as an estimate derived from reference gene primer amplification. This table comes from immunoSEQ multiplex PCR, and its TCRdb copy is limited to in-frame clones, with some not included. D and trimming come from the DNA, and the V and J calls and clone size come from that table. The table includes about 120,000 clones, just under 80% detected once. This specimen belongs to a study of blood T cell repertoires in COVID-19. As for the study in general: COVID-19 samples from acute and convalescent phases originated in the United States, Italy and Spain. PBMCs, B-cell-depleted T cells, or T cells provided the cDNA or gDNA that made up the material.

The V gene is TRBV7-2, the J gene TRBJ2-1; the match to TRBD2 covers 13 bases. Sequenced material: peripheral blood. The receptor was isolated from a man aged 55 to 70 with active or convalescent COVID-19. The CDR3 DNA follows: TGTGCCAGCAGCGGGGGACTAGCGGGACATTCCTACAATGAGCAGTTCTTC. As protein: CASSGGLAGHSYNEQFF.